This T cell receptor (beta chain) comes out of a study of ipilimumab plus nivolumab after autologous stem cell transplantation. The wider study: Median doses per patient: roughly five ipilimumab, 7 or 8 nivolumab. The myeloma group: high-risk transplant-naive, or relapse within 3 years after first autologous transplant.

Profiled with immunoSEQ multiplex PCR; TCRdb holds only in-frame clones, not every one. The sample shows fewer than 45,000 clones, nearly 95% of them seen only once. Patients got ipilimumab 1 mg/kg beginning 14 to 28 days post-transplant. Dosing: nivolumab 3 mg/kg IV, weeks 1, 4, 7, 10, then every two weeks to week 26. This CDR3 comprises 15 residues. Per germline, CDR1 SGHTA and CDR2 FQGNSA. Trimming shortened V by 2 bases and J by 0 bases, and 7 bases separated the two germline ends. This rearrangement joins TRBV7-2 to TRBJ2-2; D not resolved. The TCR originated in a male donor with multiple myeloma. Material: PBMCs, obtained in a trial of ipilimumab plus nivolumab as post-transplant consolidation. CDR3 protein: CASSLRYPNTGELFF. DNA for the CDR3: TGTGCCAGCAGCTTACGCTATCCGAACACCGGGGAGCTGTTTTTT.